A single sample gave rise to the 21 T cell receptor beta chains below, sequenced in a study of blood T cell repertoires in COVID-19. Clones were sequenced by immunoSEQ multiplex PCR, and TCRdb holds only the in-frame ones, with some missing. The table includes approximately 150,000 clones, around 80% detected once. The sample was peripheral blood. The receptor set was obtained from a woman aged 45-65 years in a cohort sampled during active or convalescent COVID-19.

J is TRBJ1-3 and V is TRBV7-2; 10 bases match TRBD1. With V trimmed by 8 bases and J by 0 bases, 7 bases remained unmatched. The CDR3 totals 16 residues. CDR1 and CDR2 (germline): SGHTA, FQGNSA. In DNA, the CDR3 is TGTGCCAGCGGGACAGGGGCCGGACCCTCTGGAAACACCATATATTTT. It encodes CASGTGAGPSGNTIYF.

This clone was counted only a few times. This chain connects TRBV9 to TRBJ2-2, with 8 bases fitting TRBD2. The V segment lost 6 bases and the J segment 5 bases; nucleotides outside the gene matches: 12. CDR3 length equals 16 residues. Germline V gene lookup returns CDR1 SGDLS and CDR2 YYNGEE. The CDR3 coding sequence is TGTGCCAGCACCGCCCGGGAGGGCAGGGGAACCGGGGAGCTGTTTTTT. It translates to CASTAREGRGTGELFF.

This rearrangement joins TRBV10-1 to TRBJ1-2; D not certain. In germline, CDR1 is WNHNN, CDR2 SYGVQD (reference sequence). Trimming left V 1 base short and J 8 bases short, with 11 bases between. This CDR3 comprises 13 residues. CDR3 DNA: TGCGCCAGCAGTGAGTGGGCAGGCGGGGGCTACACCTTC. It is translated as CASSEWAGGGYTF.

The rearrangement joins TRBV21-1 to TRBJ2-7; whether TRBD1, the table's D call, matches the DNA was not checked. TRBV21-1 is a pseudogene segment. The CDR3 spans 15 residues. CDR3 amino acids: CASSKVKGQENEQYF. Here the CDR3 DNA reads TGTGCCAGCAGCAAAGTTAAAGGACAAGAAAACGAGCAGTACTTC.

This sequence joins TRBV7-9 and TRBJ2-7; the D gene is possibly TRBD1 (6 bases). Between the trimmed V and J ends, which lost 5 bases and 5 bases, there was a span of 13 bases. Germline V lookup: CDR1 SEHNR, CDR2 FQNEAQ (reference sequence). This CDR3 comprises 13 residues. In DNA form, the CDR3 reads TGTGCCAGCAGCCCACAGGGTCGGCACGAGCAGTACTTC. Amino acid sequence: CASSPQGRHEQYF.

The gene calls are TRBV19 and TRBJ1-2; 10 bases map to TRBD1. The germline V gene has CDR1 LNHDA and CDR2 SQIVND (reference sequence). This CDR3 has 15 amino acids. The V and J ends lost 4 bases and 5 bases, in that order; junction bases with no gene match: 7. CDR3 in amino acids: CASSNRDRGSYGYTF. CDR3 DNA sequence: TGTGCCAGTAGTAACCGGGACAGGGGATCTTATGGCTACACCTTC.

The rearrangement links TRBV6-5 to TRBJ2-1; maybe TRBD1 (6 bases). V lost 6 bases and J lost 3, with 15 bases in between. This CDR3 comprises 15 residues. The germline V gene encodes CDR1 MNHEY and CDR2 SVGAGI. The CDR3 nucleotides are TGTGCCAGCAGAACCCTGGACAGCCGCTACAATGAGCAGTTCTTC. It encodes CASRTLDSRYNEQFF.

This clone was observed once. This chain connects TRBV7-8 to TRBJ2-5; 15 bases line up with TRBD2. Per germline, CDR1 SGHVS and CDR2 FQNEAQ. The CDR3 runs 17 residues. J gave up 1 base and V 1 base, and 1 base lay outside the gene matches. Here the CDR3 reads CASSLGTSGGVQETQYF. The CDR3 coding sequence is TGTGCCAGCAGCTTAGGGACTAGCGGGGGGGTCCAAGAGACCCAGTACTTC.

This clone has more than one count but fewer than ten. The chain recombines TRBV13 with TRBJ1-5; the match to TRBD1 covers 7 bases. The V segment lost 1 base and the J segment 7 bases; nucleotides outside the gene matches: 1. The CDR3 is 13 amino acids. From germline, CDR1 is PRHDT and CDR2 FYEKMQ (reference sequence). The CDR3 DNA is TGTGCCAGCAGCTTAGAAGGGGGCCAGCCCCAGCATTTT. Its protein is CASSLEGGQPQHF.

The CDR3 DNA sequence: TGTGCCTGCCCCGGGACAGGGTCCTACAATGAGCAGTTCTTC. This gives the protein CACPGTGSYNEQFF. This sequence joins TRBV30 and TRBJ2-1, with 9 bases lining up with TRBD1. The CDR3 length is 14 residues. V gave up 6 bases and J gave up 1 base; unmatched junction bases: 4. Looked up from germline, CDR1 is GTSNPN and CDR2 is SVGIG (reference sequence).

This clone came up once. V is TRBV5-1 and J is TRBJ2-2; 7 bases line up with TRBD1. Germline CDR1 reads SGHRS; CDR2 reads YFSETQ. Trimming cost V 3 bases and J 0 bases; bases outside gene matches: 2. This CDR3 spans 15 amino acids. In DNA, the CDR3 is TGCGCCAGCAGCTCGGGACAGTCGAACACCGGGGAGCTGTTTTTT. It yields the protein CASSSGQSNTGELFF.

This clone was seen a handful of times. The chain couples TRBV10-2 to TRBJ2-1; 7 nucleotides align to TRBD1. Per germline, CDR1 WSHSY and CDR2 SAAADI. The trim removed 6 bases at V and 0 bases at J, leaving 8 bases unmatched. This CDR3 has 16 amino acids. For the CDR3, the DNA is TGCGCCAGCAGGAGGGACAGAAGAAGCTCCTACAATGAGCAGTTCTTC. Its protein is CASRRDRRSSYNEQFF.

The CDR3 nucleotides are TGTGCCAGCAGCCGGACGGGGACTAGCGGGGGTGGGGAGCAGTACTTC. Its translation is CASSRTGTSGGGEQYF. This chain connects TRBV7-2 to TRBJ2-7; 14 nucleotides match TRBD2. With 5 bases clipped from V and 7 bases from J, the junction kept 10 bases outside the gene matches. Germline assignment: CDR1 SGHTA and CDR2 FQGNSA. This CDR3 comprises 16 residues.

V and J are TRBV5-1 and TRBJ1-1; 7 nucleotides agree with TRBD1. The V gene's germline CDR1 is SGHRS and CDR2 YFSETQ. Trimming at V came to 4 bases and at J to 1 base, leaving 4 bases not matched to a gene. This CDR3 is 14 amino acids long. In nucleotides, the CDR3 is TGCGCCAGCAGCCTAAGGGACAGGAACACTGAAGCTTTCTTT. It specifies CASSLRDRNTEAFF. The full variable domain, its missing parts supplied by reference TRBV5-1 and TRBJ1-1, is KAGVTQTPRYLIKTRGQQVTLSCSPISGHRSVSWYQQTPGQGLQFLFEYFSETQRNKGNFPGRFSGRQFSNSRSEMNVSTLELGDSALYLCASSLRDRNTEAFFGQGTRLTVV.

J is TRBJ2-2 and V is TRBV24-1; TRBD1 matches at 7 bases. V was clipped by 3 bases and J by 1 base; unmatched bases: 10. CDR3 length equals 18 residues. Looked up from germline, CDR1 is KGHDR and CDR2 is SFDVKD. The CDR3 DNA is TGTGCCACCAGTGATCCGAGACGACAGGGCTTGAACACCGGGGAGCTGTTTTTT. Protein sequence: CATSDPRRQGLNTGELFF.

The genes are TRBV18 and TRBJ2-2; the D gene is possibly TRBD2 (6 bases). Germline V gene data show CDR1 as KGHSH and CDR2 as LQKENI. With 3 bases removed from V and 4 bases from J, the gap between germline ends came to 9 bases. The CDR3 is 14 amino acids. The CDR3 reads CASSPGGATGELFF. The CDR3 DNA reads TGTGCCAGCTCACCTGGAGGGGCCACCGGGGAGCTGTTTTTT.

This sequence joins TRBV5-4 and TRBJ2-5; possible D gene TRBD1, 7 bases. Trimming took 4 bases from V and 5 from J, leaving 15 bases between them. Germline V gene lookup returns CDR1 SGHNT and CDR2 YYREEE (reference sequence). CDR3 size: 14 residues. The CDR3 loop is CASSARGAQETQYF. CDR3 nucleotides: TGTGCCAGCAGCGCCAGGGGGGCGCAGGAGACCCAGTACTTC. Full variable domain (rest looked up from reference TRBV5-4 and TRBJ2-5): ETGVTQSPTHLIKTRGQQVTLRCSSQSGHNTVSWYQQALGQGPQFIFQYYREEENGRGNFPPRFSGLQFPNYSSELNVNALELDDSALYLCASSARGAQETQYFGPGTRLLVL.

The table lists this clone with a few counts. The chain employs TRBV19 and TRBJ1-4, with 7 nucleotides matching TRBD1. CDR1 LNHDA and CDR2 SQIVND come from the germline V gene (reference sequence). Trimming at V came to 5 bases and at J to 2 bases, leaving 5 bases not matched to a gene. CDR3 length: 15 amino acids. CDR3: CASSAGQVTNEKLFF. CDR3 nucleotide sequence: TGTGCCAGTAGTGCCGGACAGGTCACTAATGAAAAACTGTTTTTT. Together with reference TRBV19 and TRBJ1-4, the CDR3 gives the full variable domain: DGGITQSPKYLFRKEGQNVTLSCEQNLNHDAMYWYRQDPGQGLRLIYYSQIVNDFQKGDIAEGYSVSREKKESFPLTVTSAQKNPTAFYLCASSAGQVTNEKLFFGSGTQLSVL.

V and J are TRBV27 and TRBJ1-6, with D maybe TRBD1 (6 bases). Germline loops: CDR1 MNHEY, CDR2 SMNVEV (reference sequence). The CDR3 runs to 16 residues. The germline V and J ends were trimmed by 2 bases and 7 bases, with 15 bases remaining between them. CDR3 amino acids: CASSLSAGTPNSPLHF. The CDR3 region has the DNA TGTGCCAGCAGTTTAAGTGCCGGGACACCCAATTCACCCCTCCACTTT.

The V gene is TRBV6-4, the J gene TRBJ1-2; D gene ambiguous. Germline V gene sequence: CDR1 MRHNA, CDR2 SNTAGT. The CDR3 is made up of 14 amino acids. V shed 3 bases and J shed 3 bases, with 11 bases lying between them. This chain's CDR3 is CASSEQYSDYGYTF. In DNA, the CDR3 is TGTGCCAGCAGTGAACAGTACTCAGACTATGGCTACACCTTC.

The chain links TRBV5-6 to TRBJ1-1; maybe TRBD1 (5 bases). V was clipped by 1 base and J by 0 bases, with 10 bases between them. The CDR3 is made up of 15 amino acids. Per germline, CDR1 SGHDT and CDR2 YYEEEE. CDR3 loop: CASSLYGGVNTEAFF. The DNA for the CDR3 is TGTGCCAGCAGCTTGTATGGGGGGGTGAACACTGAAGCTTTCTTT.